The 29 T cell receptor beta chains presented below share a single source sample, sequenced in a study of cytomegalovirus exposure and HLA in healthy donors. PCR primers comprised 60 Vbeta and 13 Jbeta primers. Data came from immunoSEQ multiplex PCR; TCRdb stores just in-frame clones and leaves some out. Of about 130,000 clones in the sample, 75% to 80% were seen once. Sequenced sample: PBMCs. Every receptor here comes from a male donor in good health and CMV-seronegative.

The chain joins TRBV7-2 to TRBJ1-1; D is undetermined. V was cut by 4 bases and J by 0 bases, with 3 bases left in between. The germline CDR1 and CDR2 sequences are SGHTA and FQGNSA. The length of the CDR3 is 12 residues. CDR3 loop: CASSYMNTEAFF. The DNA of the CDR3 is TGTGCCAGCAGCTATATGAACACTGAAGCTTTCTTT.

The J gene is TRBJ2-3, the V gene TRBV27; 12 bases line up with TRBD2. CDR1 is MNHEY, CDR2 SMNVEV, per germline (reference sequence). This CDR3 contains 15 residues. The trim removed 2 bases at V and 3 bases at J, leaving 0 bases unmatched. As DNA, the CDR3 is TGTGCCAGCAGTTTAGGGACTAGCGGGACAGATACGCAGTATTTT. The encoded protein is CASSLGTSGTDTQYF.

The gene calls are TRBV6-1 and TRBJ2-1, with TRBD1 identical over 8 bases. The CDR3 totals 16 residues. The V segment lost 3 bases and the J segment 4 bases; nucleotides outside the gene matches: 8. Germline values: CDR1 MNHNS, CDR2 SASEGT. CDR3 nucleotide sequence: TGTGCCAGCAGTGATGCAGGCAGGGGGCCTTACAATGAGCAGTTCTTC. Its protein product is CASSDAGRGPYNEQFF.

This chain connects TRBV7-2 to TRBJ1-1; the D gene is possibly TRBD1 (5 bases). Germline V gives CDR1 SGHTA, CDR2 FQGNSA. Trimming removed 1 base at V and 6 bases at J, with 6 bases between. The CDR3 is made up of 12 amino acids. The DNA of the CDR3 is TGTGCCAGCAGCTTAGTAGGGGCTGAAGCTTTCTTT. It translates to CASSLVGAEAFF.

The chain carries TRBV6-5 and TRBJ2-5; 11 nucleotides align to TRBD2. The CDR3 contains 15 residues. Germline assignment: CDR1 MNHEY and CDR2 SVGAGI. With 6 bases clipped from V and 5 bases from J, the junction kept 8 bases outside the gene matches. In DNA, the CDR3 is TGTGCCAGCAGGGGCGGACTAGCGGGTCTGGAGACCCAGTACTTC. Translating it yields CASRGGLAGLETQYF.

Only one count was recorded for this clone. The DNA of the CDR3 is TGCGCCAGCAGAGGGGTAGGGGACTATGGCTACACCTTC. Its translation is CASRGVGDYGYTF. This rearrangement joins TRBV10-2 to TRBJ1-2, with D perhaps matching TRBD1 (5 bases). CDR3 length: 13 residues. Per germline, CDR1 WSHSY and CDR2 SAAADI. Deletions cut 6 bases from V and 3 bases from J, with 11 bases between.

This clone was detected only a few times. The chain combines TRBV9 with TRBJ1-1, with TRBD1 matching over 9 bases. CDR1 is SGDLS and CDR2 is YYNGEE in the germline V gene. V lost 4 bases, J lost 4 bases, and 8 bases stayed unmatched. This CDR3 is 15 amino acids long. The CDR3 region is CASSSKQGAGTEAFF. CDR3 nucleotide sequence: TGTGCCAGCAGCAGCAAACAGGGGGCAGGCACTGAAGCTTTCTTT.

The chain uses TRBV28 and TRBJ2-5; D gene uncertain. V was trimmed by 6 bases and J by 5 bases, leaving 4 bases between them. Germline values: CDR1 MDHEN, CDR2 SYDVKM. The CDR3 totals 10 residues. CDR3 nucleotide sequence: TGTGCCAGCAGGAGGGAGACCCAGTACTTC. This sequence encodes CASRRETQYF.

J is TRBJ2-7 and V is TRBV6-5; TRBD1 agrees at 7 bases. The CDR3 sequence is 13 residues long. The germline V gene has CDR1 MNHEY and CDR2 SVGAGI. Germline trimming cut 6 bases from V and 3 bases from J; bases unmatched to any gene: 5. The CDR3 coding sequence is TGTGCCAGCAGGACCACAGGGGACTACGAGCAGTACTTC. Protein: CASRTTGDYEQYF.

The chain couples TRBV2 to TRBJ1-6; 7 nucleotides line up with TRBD1. Trimming at V came to 5 bases and at J to 9 bases, leaving 10 bases not matched to a gene. Germline loops: CDR1 SNHLY, CDR2 FYNNEI. CDR3 length equals 15 residues. CDR3 DNA sequence: TGTGCCAGCAGTCAACCGGGACAGTTTTCTTCACCCCTCCACTTT. Translation: CASSQPGQFSSPLHF.

The chain recombines TRBV5-1 with TRBJ1-6; 9 positions agree with TRBD1. Unmatched junction bases numbered 6, after V lost 0 bases and J lost 8 bases. This CDR3 has 16 amino acids. Looked up from germline, CDR1 is SGHRS and CDR2 is YFSETQ. CDR3 loop: CASSLEGDRVHSPLHF. DNA for the CDR3: TGCGCCAGCAGCTTGGAAGGGGACAGGGTTCATTCACCCCTCCACTTT.

The chain has TRBV11-3 and TRBJ1-1; D is undetermined. CDR3 length: 14 residues. Germline V CDR1 and CDR2: SGHNT, YENEEA. The V and J ends lost 2 bases and 3 bases respectively, with 10 bases between them. The CDR3 protein is CASSLYSPHTEAFF. The CDR3 DNA is TGTGCCAGCAGCTTATACAGCCCCCACACTGAAGCTTTCTTT. Based on the CDR3 plus reference TRBV11-3 and TRBJ1-1, the full variable domain is EAGVVQSPRYKIIEKKQPVAFWCNPISGHNTLYWYLQNLGQGPELLIRYENEEAVDDSQLPKDRFSAERLKGVDSTLKIQPAELGDSAVYLCASSLYSPHTEAFFGQGTRLTVV.

The chain uses TRBV9 and TRBJ1-1, with 9 bases matching TRBD1. The length of the CDR3 is 16 residues. The germline V gene has CDR1 SGDLS and CDR2 YYNGEE. Germline trimming cut 4 bases from V and 3 bases from J; bases unmatched to any gene: 10. As DNA, the CDR3 is TGTGCCAGCAGCCAGGGACAGGGAGTCGCGTACACTGAAGCTTTCTTT. It translates to CASSQGQGVAYTEAFF.

This clone came up a few times. The chain recombines TRBV27 with TRBJ2-7; D is uncertain. V was pared by 5 bases and J by 3 bases, with 11 bases between. This CDR3 has 13 residues. Germline-derived CDR1 and CDR2 are MNHEY and SMNVEV (reference sequence). The DNA of the CDR3 is TGTGCCAGCAGTACTACCATGAGCTACGAGCAGTACTTC. Translation: CASSTTMSYEQYF.

This rearrangement joins TRBV5-1 to TRBJ2-1, with D hard to call. The germline CDR1 and CDR2 sequences are SGHRS and YFSETQ. This CDR3 comprises 17 residues. V lost 0 bases and J 0 bases, leaving 13 bases between the germline ends. This CDR3 reads CASSLVVRQSSYNEQFF. CDR3 nucleotides: TGCGCCAGCAGCTTGGTCGTCAGACAAAGCTCCTACAATGAGCAGTTCTTC.

This chain links TRBV7-2 with TRBJ2-3, with 10 nucleotides matching TRBD2. Germline loops: CDR1 SGHTA, CDR2 FQGNSA. The CDR3 length is 15 residues. With 5 bases clipped from V and 6 bases from J, the junction kept 8 bases outside the gene matches. CDR3 nucleotides: TGTGCCAGCAGCACCCAGCGGGGGGGCTTGGATACGCAGTATTTT. It encodes CASSTQRGGLDTQYF.

As concerns this clone: The junction departs from germline at one end; a sequencing error may be responsible. The chain recombines TRBV27 with TRBJ2-1, with D maybe TRBD2 (5 bases). The CDR3 is 15 residues long. The germline V gene has CDR1 MNHEY and CDR2 SMNVEV (reference sequence). The CDR3 region has the DNA TGTGCCAGCATGGAGCGGCGCCTTTCATACAATGGGCAGTTCTTC. Translating gives CASMERRLSYNGQFF.

The chain has TRBV7-9 and TRBJ2-7, with 8 positions matching TRBD1. Germline values: CDR1 SEHNR, CDR2 FQNEAQ (reference sequence). The CDR3 extends over 16 amino acids. After removal of 0 bases from V and 1 base from J, the junction contained 5 bases not matched to a gene. CDR3 DNA sequence: TGTGCCAGCAGCTTAGCGGGAGGACAGGGATCCTACGAGCAGTACTTC. Translating gives CASSLAGGQGSYEQYF.

To note about this clone: Sequence at one end of the junction differs from germline and may be a read error. DNA for the CDR3: TGTTCCAGCAGCGCACTAGCGGGGGTCACCGGGGAGCTGTTTTTT. The encoded protein is CSSSALAGVTGELFF. This chain connects TRBV7-3 to TRBJ2-2, with 11 nucleotides matching TRBD2. The CDR3 length is 15 residues. The V gene's germline CDR1 is SGHTA and CDR2 FQGTGA.

J is TRBJ2-2 and V is TRBV7-3, with 10 bases aligning to TRBD1. Unmatched junction bases numbered 12, after V lost 5 bases and J lost 6 bases. The germline gives CDR1 SGHTA, CDR2 FQGTGA. The CDR3 spans 17 residues. The CDR3 loop is CASSPSGQGVIAGELFF. In DNA, the CDR3 is TGTGCCAGCAGCCCCTCCGGACAGGGGGTTATCGCCGGGGAGCTGTTTTTT.

This clone was observed a single time. The chain uses TRBV4-3 and TRBJ2-3; 8 bases align to TRBD1. The CDR3 consists of 16 residues. CDR1 and CDR2 (germline): LGHNA, YSLEER. V was clipped by 1 base and J by 4 bases; unmatched bases: 7. CDR3 sequence (DNA): TGCGCCAGCAGCCAAGCTGTCGGACAGGGCCCAGATACGCAGTATTTT. Translation: CASSQAVGQGPDTQYF.

In its sample, this clone was seen a few times. CDR3 region: CASSYSNEQYF. In nucleotides, the CDR3 is TGTGCCAGCAGTTATAGTAACGAGCAGTACTTC. The V and J genes are TRBV6-5 and TRBJ2-7; the D is unclear. The CDR3 loop spans 11 amino acids. Per the germline V gene, CDR1 is MNHEY and CDR2 is SVGAGI. V lost 3 bases to trimming and J lost 5 bases, with 5 bases between them.

The chain uses TRBV7-8 and TRBJ1-6; maybe TRBD1 (6 bases). The CDR3 has 16 amino acids. The V gene's germline CDR1 is SGHVS and CDR2 FQNEAQ. Trimming pared 5 bases from V and 1 base from J, leaving 12 bases between. The CDR3 region has the DNA TGTGCCAGCAGCAACCGACAGGCGTCCTATAATTCACCCCTCCACTTT. Its protein is CASSNRQASYNSPLHF.

The sample holds one count of this clone. V usage is TRBV7-8 and J usage is TRBJ2-4, with 7 nucleotides matching TRBD1. Germline V gives CDR1 SGHVS, CDR2 FQNEAQ. J was trimmed by 7 bases and V by 5 bases; bases with no gene match: 11. There are 15 residues in the CDR3. CDR3 residues: CASSPWTGTRNIQYF. The CDR3 bases are TGTGCCAGCAGCCCATGGACAGGCACCCGGAACATTCAGTACTTC.

The chain carries TRBV7-2 and TRBJ1-1; D might be TRBD1 (5 bases). From germline, CDR1 is SGHTA and CDR2 FQGNSA. Trimming shortened V by 1 base and J by 1 base, and 10 bases separated the two germline ends. This CDR3 has 15 residues. The CDR3 DNA follows: TGTGCCAGCAGCTTAGGGCCCGACAGGAACACTGAAGCTTTCTTT. Translating gives CASSLGPDRNTEAFF.

The chain has TRBV6-1 and TRBJ2-1, with 8 bases that match TRBD2. The CDR3 runs to 18 residues. The V segment lost 1 base and the J segment 2 bases; nucleotides outside the gene matches: 10. CDR1 MNHNS and CDR2 SASEGT come from the germline V gene. The DNA for the CDR3 is TGTGCCAGCAGTGAAGTTTTTTGGGAACTAGCGGCCTACAATGAGCAGTTCTTC. Protein sequence: CASSEVFWELAAYNEQFF.

V usage is TRBV27 and J usage is TRBJ2-3, with 7 bases lining up with TRBD1. Germline V gene sequence: CDR1 MNHEY, CDR2 SMNVEV (reference sequence). J gave up 3 bases and V 6 bases, and 6 bases lay outside the gene matches. The CDR3 covers 14 residues. CDR3 nucleotide sequence: TGTGCCAGCAGACTAAACAGGGGTACAGATACGCAGTATTTT. Amino acids: CASRLNRGTDTQYF.

This chain links TRBV6-1 with TRBJ1-2; D gene unclear. The CDR3 runs 16 residues. The germline gives CDR1 MNHNS, CDR2 SASEGT. V lost 0 bases and J lost 3, with 14 bases in between. The CDR3 protein is CASSEAQKIEYYGYTF. DNA for the CDR3: TGTGCCAGCAGTGAAGCACAGAAAATAGAGTACTATGGCTACACCTTC.

On this clone: An end of the junction does not agree with germline; a read error may underlie this. The chain has TRBV7-7 and TRBJ1-4; D is uncertain. The germline V gene encodes CDR1 SSHAT and CDR2 FNYEAQ (reference sequence). This CDR3 is built from 15 residues. The CDR3 DNA sequence: TGTGCTAGCAGCTTAGGAGAAAATTTTAATGAAAAACTGTTTTTT. Its protein product is CASSLGENFNEKLFF. The full variable domain, in which reference TRBV7-7 and TRBJ1-4 provide the parts outside the CDR3, is GAGVSQSPRYKVTKRGQDVTLRCDPISSHATLYWYQQALGQGPEFLTYFNYEAQPDKSGLPSDRFSAERPEGSISTLTIQRTEQRDSAMYRCASSLGENFNEKLFFGSGTQLSVL.